This T cell receptor beta chain was captured by sequencing in a study of blood T cell repertoires in COVID-19. On the study more broadly: Samples taken during acute and convalescent COVID-19 were collected in the United States, Italy and Spain.

The ends were cut back, 2 bases at V and 7 bases at J, with 16 bases in the middle. Germline V lookup: CDR1 SGHRS, CDR2 YFSETQ. The CDR3 extends over 16 amino acids. Method: immunoSEQ multiplex PCR; TCRdb's copy keeps in-frame clones and lacks some. Found here are around 180,000 clones, approximately 85% of them singletons; the top ten hold roughly 9.7%. This rearrangement joins TRBV5-1 to TRBJ1-6; D unresolved. The sequenced sample consisted of peripheral blood. The sequence derives from a human donor with active or convalescent COVID-19. The donor label of this sample is uncertain. CDR3 sequence: CASSFGVRERNSPLHF. CDR3 nucleotides: TGCGCCAGCAGCTTCGGTGTGCGGGAACGGAATTCACCCCTCCACTTT.